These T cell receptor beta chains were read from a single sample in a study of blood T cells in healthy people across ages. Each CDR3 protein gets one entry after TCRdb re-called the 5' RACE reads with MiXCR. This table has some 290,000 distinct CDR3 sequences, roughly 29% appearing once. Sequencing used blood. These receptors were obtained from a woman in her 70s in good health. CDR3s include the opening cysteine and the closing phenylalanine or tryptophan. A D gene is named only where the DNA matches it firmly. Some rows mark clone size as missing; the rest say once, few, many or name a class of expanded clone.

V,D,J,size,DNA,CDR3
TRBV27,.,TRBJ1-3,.,TGTGCCAGCAGTTTAGCAGGGACCTTCGGAAACACCATATATTTT,CASSLAGTFGNTIYF
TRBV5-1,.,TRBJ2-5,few,TGCGCCAGCAGCTTGGGTCGGAAAGAGACCCAGTACTTC,CASSLGRKETQYF
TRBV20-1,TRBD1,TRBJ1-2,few,TGCAGTGCTAGAGAGGGGACAGGGGTACACTATGGCTACACCTTC,CSAREGTGVHYGYTF
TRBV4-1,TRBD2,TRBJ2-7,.,TGCGCCAGCAGCCAAGCTTCTACTCTGAGCGGGAGCTCCTACGAGCAGTACTTC,CASSQASTLSGSSYEQYF
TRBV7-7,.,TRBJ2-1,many,TGTGCTAGCAGCTTAGAAGGCGCAAGTGAGCAGTTCTTC,CASSLEGASEQFF
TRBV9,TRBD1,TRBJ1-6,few,TGTGCCAGCAGCGGACCGACGGGACAGGAGGTCTCACCCCTCCACTTT,CASSGPTGQEVSPLHF
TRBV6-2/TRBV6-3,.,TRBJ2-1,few,TGTGCCAGCAGTAAGGGGATTGGCGGTGTATCCTACAATGAGCAGTTCTTC,CASSKGIGGVSYNEQFF
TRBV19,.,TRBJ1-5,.,TGTGCCAGTGGGTTCCTGGGCAGACAAAGCAATCAGCCCCAGCATTTT,CASGFLGRQSNQPQHF
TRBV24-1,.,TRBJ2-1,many,TGTGCCACCAGTGTAAACAATGAGCAGTTCTTC,CATSVNNEQFF
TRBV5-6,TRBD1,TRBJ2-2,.,TGTGCCAGCAGCTTTCTCACAGGGGGGTATACCGGGGAGCTGTTTTTT,CASSFLTGGYTGELFF
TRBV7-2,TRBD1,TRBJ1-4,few,TGTGCCAGCAGCGCCACCCTACAGGGGATAATACTGGGAAAACTGTTTTTT,CASSATLQGIILGKLFF
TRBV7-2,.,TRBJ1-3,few,TGTGCCAGCGGGACTTCCGCACAGAGAGGAAACACCATATATTTT,CASGTSAQRGNTIYF
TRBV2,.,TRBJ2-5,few,TGTGCCAGCAGTGAATGGGGGGTCCAAGAGACCCAGTACTTC,CASSEWGVQETQYF
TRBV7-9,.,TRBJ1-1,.,TGTGCCAGCAGCGACTTGAGATACGAGGGCACTGAAGCTTTCTTT,CASSDLRYEGTEAFF
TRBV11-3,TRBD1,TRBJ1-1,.,TGTGCCAGCAGCTTAGAAGGGGGCTGGGACACTGAAGCTTTCTTT,CASSLEGGWDTEAFF
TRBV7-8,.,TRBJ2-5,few,TGTGCCAGCAGCTTCATGGAGACCCAGTACTTC,CASSFMETQYF
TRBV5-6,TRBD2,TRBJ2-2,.,TGTGCCAGCAGCTCCACCGGGACTAGCGGGAGTCGCGACACCGGGGAGCTGTTTTTT,CASSSTGTSGSRDTGELFF
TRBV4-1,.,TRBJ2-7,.,TGCGCCAGCAGCCAACCGGACTGGACCTACGAGCAGCACTTC,CASSQPDWTYEQHF
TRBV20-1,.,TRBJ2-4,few,TGCAGTGCTAGAGAGGCAGCCAAAAACATTCAGTACTTC,CSAREAAKNIQYF
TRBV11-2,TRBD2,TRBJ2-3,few,TGTGCCAGCAGTCCGGGACTAGCGGGCCATACGCAGTATTTT,CASSPGLAGHTQYF
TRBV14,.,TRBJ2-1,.,TGTGCCAGCAGCCCAATCACAGCTGTCGAGCAGTTCTTC,CASSPITAVEQFF
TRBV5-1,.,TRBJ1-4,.,TGCGCCAGCAGCCGGGGACTCAGTAATGAAAAACTGTTTTTT,CASSRGLSNEKLFF
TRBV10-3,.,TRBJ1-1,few,TGTGCCATCAGTGAGTTGGGGTACAACACTGAAGCTTTCTTT,CAISELGYNTEAFF
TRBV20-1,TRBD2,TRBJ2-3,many,TGCAGTGCTAGAGTTTCCAGCGGGAGGGGGACAGATACGCAGTATTTT,CSARVSSGRGTDTQYF
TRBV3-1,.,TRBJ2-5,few,TGTGCCAGCAGGGGAAGGGGCCAAGAGACCCAGTACTTC,CASRGRGQETQYF
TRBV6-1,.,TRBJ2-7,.,TGTGCCAGCAGTCAGCAGGGCAGAGCCGAGCAGTACTTC,CASSQQGRAEQYF
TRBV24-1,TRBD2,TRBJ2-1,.,TGTGCCACCGGGCCCGGACTAGCGGGAGGGCTCAGAAATGAGCAGTTCTTC,CATGPGLAGGLRNEQFF
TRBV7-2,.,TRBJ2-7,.,TGTGCCAGCAGTTTGACCGGGACCTCGGGAGCCGAGCAGTACTTC,CASSLTGTSGAEQYF
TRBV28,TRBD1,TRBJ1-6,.,TGTGCCAGCAAACCGACAGGGGTGTCACCCCTCCACTTT,CASKPTGVSPLHF
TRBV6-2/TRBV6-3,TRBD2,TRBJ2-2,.,TGTGCCAGCAGTTATCTAGCGGGGATCAACACCGGGGAGCTGTTTTTT,CASSYLAGINTGELFF
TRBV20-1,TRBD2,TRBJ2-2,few,TGCAGTGCTGGAGAGGGAGCGGGAAACACCGGGGAGCTGTTTTTT,CSAGEGAGNTGELFF
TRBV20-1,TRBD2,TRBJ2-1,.,TGCAGTGCTAGAGGGCTAGCGGGAGAAATGAGTGAGCAGTTCTTC,CSARGLAGEMSEQFF
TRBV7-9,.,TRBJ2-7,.,TGTGCCAGCAGCCCTCCCGGAGGAATAACAGGGTTGGGCTACGAGCAGTACTTC,CASSPPGGITGLGYEQYF
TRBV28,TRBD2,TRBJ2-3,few,TGTGCCAGCAACAATGGGAGGGCTCGTGCAGATACGCAGTATTTT,CASNNGRARADTQYF
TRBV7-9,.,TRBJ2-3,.,TGTGCCAGCAGCCCTCTAGCGAGTAGCACAGATACGCAGTATTTT,CASSPLASSTDTQYF
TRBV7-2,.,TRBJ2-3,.,TGTGCCAGCAGCGTGATCACAGATACGCAGTATTTT,CASSVITDTQYF
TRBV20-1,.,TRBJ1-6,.,TGCAGTGCTAGTGAGCAGTCTTCCACAGGCTCACCCCTCCACTTT,CSASEQSSTGSPLHF
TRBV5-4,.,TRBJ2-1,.,TGTGCCAGCAGCTTGGAGGTGGGAGAGAGGACAGAGTTCTTC,CASSLEVGERTEFF
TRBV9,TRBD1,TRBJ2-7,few,TGTGCCAGCAGCGTAGAAGGGACAGCTGGTAACGAGCAGTACTTC,CASSVEGTAGNEQYF
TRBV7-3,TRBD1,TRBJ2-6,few,TGTGCCAGCAGCTCAGGGGGCGCTGGGGCCAACGTCCTGACTTTC,CASSSGGAGANVLTF
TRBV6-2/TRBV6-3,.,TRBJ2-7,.,TGTGCCAGCAGTATGACAGTCTACGAGCAGTACTTC,CASSMTVYEQYF
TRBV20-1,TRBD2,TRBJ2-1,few,TGCAGTGCCTTGGATCTGGCGGGAGGGTCTAGAGGCAATGAGCAGTTCTTC,CSALDLAGGSRGNEQFF
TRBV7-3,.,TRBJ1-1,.,TGTGCCAGCAGCTTATATCCCCAGGGAAGAGGCACTGAAGCTTTCTTT,CASSLYPQGRGTEAFF
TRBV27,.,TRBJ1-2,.,TGTGCCAGCAGCTCCACTACCCAGAGGGTGCGCTATGGCTACACCTTC,CASSSTTQRVRYGYTF
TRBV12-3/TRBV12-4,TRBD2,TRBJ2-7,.,TGTGCCAGCAGTTTAGTTGGGGGGGGCTACGAGCAGTACTTC,CASSLVGGGYEQYF
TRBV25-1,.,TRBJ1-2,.,TGTGCCAGCAGTGAAACGCAGGCCTATGGCTACACCTTC,CASSETQAYGYTF
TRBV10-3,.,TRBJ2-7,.,TGTGCCATCAGTCGTGACTCGATCTACGAGCAGTACTTC,CAISRDSIYEQYF
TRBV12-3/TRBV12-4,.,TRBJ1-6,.,TGTGCCAGCAGTTTTGGGGCAGGTTCACCCCTCCACTTT,CASSFGAGSPLHF
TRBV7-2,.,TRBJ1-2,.,TGTGCCAGCAGCTTATTAGACACCAACTATGGCTACACCTTC,CASSLLDTNYGYTF
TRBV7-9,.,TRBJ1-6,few,TGTGCCAGCAGCTTTAGAGAGGGAGGGAATTCACCCCTCCACTTT,CASSFREGGNSPLHF
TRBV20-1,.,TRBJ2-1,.,TGCAGTGCCCGCGGCATCGATGGGCAGTTCTTC,CSARGIDGQFF
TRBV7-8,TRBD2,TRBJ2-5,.,TGTGCCAGCAGCTGGGTGGGGGGGCAAGAGACCCAGTACTTC,CASSWVGGQETQYF
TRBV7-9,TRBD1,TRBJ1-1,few,TGTGCCAGCAGCAAAACAGGGGAACGGGGGGAAGCTTTCTTT,CASSKTGERGEAFF
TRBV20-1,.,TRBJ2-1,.,TGCAGTGCTCCGGAGGGGGCCGGGGATGAGCAGTTCTTC,CSAPEGAGDEQFF
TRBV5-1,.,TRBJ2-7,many,TGCGCCAGCAGCTTGGTTGCGGGCGAGGGCTACGAGCAGTACTTC,CASSLVAGEGYEQYF
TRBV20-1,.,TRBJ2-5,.,TGCAGTGCTAGAGACGGGTGGGGTGAAGAGGCCCAGTACTTC,CSARDGWGEEAQYF